Listed here are 13 T cell receptor beta chains from one sample, sequenced in a study of identical twins. TCRdb reprocessed the 5' RACE reads with MiXCR, giving one entry per CDR3 protein. Of around 340,000 distinct CDR3 sequences detected, 8.5% to 10% appear once; the ten largest clones hold 8.5% to 10%. Sequenced: naive T cells sorted from blood. The receptor source for this set is a woman aged 50 to 65 in good health.

A note on this clonotype: Since a much larger clone is just one base distant, this may be a read error. The chain has TRBV29-1 and TRBJ1-1; tentative D call: TRBD1 (5 bases). This CDR3 has 14 residues. Germline-derived CDR1 and CDR2 are SQVTM and ANQGSEA. CDR3 sequence reads: CSVSEGVLMAEALF. The CDR3 nucleotides are TGCAGCGTAAGTGAAGGGGTTCTGATGGCTGAAGCTTTATTT.

This clonotype was seen only a few times. The V call is TRBV6-4, the J call TRBJ2-1; D uncertain. The germline V and J ends were trimmed by 2 bases and 10 bases, with 6 bases remaining between them. CDR1 is MRHNA and CDR2 is SNTAGT in the germline V gene. The CDR3 is made up of 11 amino acids. Here the CDR3 DNA reads TGTGCCAGCAGTGACGGGCCCGAGCAGTTCTTC. Amino acids: CASSDGPEQFF.

This rearrangement joins TRBV29-1 to TRBJ2-3; no definite D call. The CDR3 totals 13 residues. Between the trimmed V and J ends, which lost 3 bases and 0 bases, there was a span of 7 bases. Germline CDR1 SQVTM, CDR2 ANQGSEA. In nucleotides, the CDR3 is TGCAGCGTTGATCCCACTAGCACAGATACGCAGTATTTT. Amino acids: CSVDPTSTDTQYF.

CDR3 residues: CASHPGGSTDTQYF. CDR3 sequence (DNA): TGTGCCAGCCACCCAGGAGGGAGCACAGATACGCAGTATTTT. The V gene is TRBV7-3, the J gene TRBJ2-3, with D tentatively TRBD2 (6 bases). This CDR3 spans 14 amino acids. Germline lookup yields CDR1 SGHTA and CDR2 FQGTGA. V lost 8 bases and J lost 0, with 12 bases in between.

V and J are TRBV5-1 and TRBJ2-7, with D maybe TRBD2 (6 bases). Trimming cost V 4 bases and J 5 bases, with 28 bases left between them. CDR1 and CDR2 (germline): SGHRS, YFSETQ. This CDR3 contains 18 residues. CDR3 in DNA: TGCGCCAGCAGCGATTCAGGCAATGGCGCGGGACCTTCGCACGAGCAGTACGTC. Amino acids: CASSDSGNGAGPSHEQYV.

This clonotype has at least ten counts. The chain carries TRBV5-1 and TRBJ1-1, with no clear D. V was trimmed by 4 bases and J by 5 bases, leaving 12 bases between them. Germline CDR1 is SGHRS and CDR2 is YFSETQ. The CDR3 loop spans 13 amino acids. The CDR3 DNA is TGCGCCAGCAGCCTGATTCTTGGAACTGAAGCTTTCTTT. Protein product: CASSLILGTEAFF.

The sample holds many counts of this clonotype. The CDR3 loop reads CSVVFRTSGSLYEQFF. CDR3 in DNA: TGCAGCGTTGTGTTTAGGACTAGCGGGAGTTTATATGAGCAGTTCTTC. J is TRBJ2-1 and V is TRBV29-1; 13 nucleotides match TRBD2. The CDR3 contains 16 residues. V lost 4 bases, J lost 8 bases, and 11 bases stayed unmatched. Germline CDR1 SQVTM, CDR2 ANQGSEA.

This clonotype has a count of ten or more. The CDR3 sequence is CASSVETEKLFF. The DNA of the CDR3 is TGTGCCAGCAGCGTAGAAACGGAAAAACTGTTTTTT. V gene TRBV9 combines with J gene TRBJ1-4; unclear D gene. The CDR3 runs 12 residues. The V and J ends lost 0 bases and 8 bases respectively, with 5 bases between them. The V gene's germline CDR1 is SGDLS and CDR2 YYNGEE.

This clonotype was counted many times. The rearrangement joins TRBV12-3 or TRBV12-4 to TRBJ2-7; D possibly uses TRBD1 or TRBD2 (5 bases each). The CDR3 is 12 amino acids. Trimming pared 6 bases from V and 7 bases from J, leaving 13 bases between. The DNA of the CDR3 is TGTGCCAGCAGCCTCCGTTGGGGGGAGCAGTACTTC. Its protein is CASSLRWGEQYF.

This clonotype has more than one count but fewer than ten. The rearrangement links TRBV12-3 or TRBV12-4 to TRBJ1-4, with TRBD1 as a possible D gene (5 bases). The CDR3 sequence is 14 residues long. Trimming stripped 5 bases from V and 9 bases from J, with 16 bases between. CDR3 nucleotide sequence: TGTGCCAGCAGTCTCGGGGACGTGATGAAAAAACTGTTTTTT. This translates into CASSLGDVMKKLFF.

At least ten counts were recorded for this clonotype. In DNA, the CDR3 is TGTGCCATCAGTGAGTCGACCCAGGTCGCTCGGCAGTTCTTC. Translated: CAISESTQVARQFF. The V and J genes are TRBV10-3 and TRBJ2-1; D ambiguous. V lost 0 bases and J 12 bases, leaving 15 bases between the germline ends. The CDR3 contains 14 residues. Germline V CDR1 and CDR2: ENHRY, SYGVKD.

The chain couples TRBV7-6 to TRBJ2-3, with 10 bases that match TRBD2. Germline values: CDR1 SGHVS, CDR2 FNYEAQ. Trimming removed 1 base from V and 5 bases from J; junction bases left unmatched: 9. This CDR3 is built from 17 residues. The CDR3 DNA reads TGTGCCAGCAGCTTAGGTCCCCCTAGCGGGAGAAGAGATACGCAGTATTTT. Translated, it gives CASSLGPPSGRRDTQYF.

The rearrangement uses TRBV27 and TRBJ2-7; the D gene is possibly TRBD2 (6 bases). The germline V gene has CDR1 MNHEY and CDR2 SMNVEV (reference sequence). This CDR3 has 14 residues. V lost 0 bases and J lost 4, with 10 bases in between. The CDR3 loop is CASSLSGGKYEQYF. CDR3 DNA sequence: TGTGCCAGCAGTTTATCGGGGGGAAAATACGAGCAGTACTTC.